This TCR beta chain was captured in a study of blood T cell repertoires in COVID-19. Study context: The origin of the acute and convalescent COVID-19 samples was the United States, Italy and Spain. PBMCs, B-cell-depleted T cells, or T cells provided the cDNA or gDNA that made up the material.

The CDR3 extends over 17 amino acids. V was pared by 3 bases and J by 2 bases, with 5 bases of the junction left unmatched. Germline V gene lookup returns CDR1 SGHRS and CDR2 YFSETQ. TCRdb's copy holds only in-frame clones and misses some; the assay was immunoSEQ multiplex PCR. The sample consists of about 350,000 clones, roughly nine tenths of them appearing once. The clonotype was recovered from a woman aged 30 to 39 who had recovered from COVID-19. The V gene is TRBV5-1, the J gene TRBJ2-3; 14 nucleotides match TRBD2. Sequencing used PBMCs or T cells enriched from blood (not recorded which). CDR3 amino acids: CASSSGTSGGLTDTQYF. The CDR3 DNA reads TGCGCCAGCAGCTCTGGGACTAGCGGGGGACTCACAGATACGCAGTATTTT.